The T cell receptor (beta chain) under discussion was sequenced for a study of blood T cells in healthy people across ages. Next came a second PCR, run for about 7 to 11 cycles, which used a sample-barcoded 5' primer along with a J-beta primer mix. Each CDR3 protein is one row after TCRdb ran MiXCR on the 5' RACE reads. In the table there are 800,000 or so distinct CDR3 sequences, roughly 25% of which are singletons. The CDR3 is 16 amino acids. Germline CDR1 and CDR2: LGHNA and YNFKEQ. Trimming cost V 3 bases and J 2 bases, with 14 bases left between them. This clonotype was counted only a few times. The same sample was also studied in work on T cells of mothers and their children.

The clonotype was recovered from a boy aged 5-17 years in good health. Sample: blood. This chain links TRBV4-2 with TRBJ2-4; tentative D call: TRBD2 (5 bases). CDR3 sequence reads: CASSHALESTKNIQYF. The CDR3 DNA follows: TGTGCCAGCAGCCACGCACTAGAGTCGACCAAAAACATTCAGTACTTC.